Shown below are 31 T cell receptor beta chains from a single sample sequenced in a study of blood T cells in healthy people across ages. Through a sample-barcoded 5' primer and a J-beta primer mix, a second PCR was run for 7 to 11 cycles. TCRdb reprocessed the 5' RACE reads with MiXCR, giving one entry per CDR3 protein. The table records about 730,000 distinct CDR3 sequences, approximately 43% of them present only once. Sequences were obtained from blood. All receptors come from a woman in her sixties in good health.

This clonotype was found once. V gene TRBV6-2 or TRBV6-3 combines with J gene TRBJ2-4, with D possibly matching TRBD2 (6 bases). The J call is doubtful: the DNA matches TRBJ2-7 better. This CDR3 is 13 amino acids long. Per the germline V gene, CDR1 is MNHEY and CDR2 is SVGEGT. CDR3 amino acids: CAGIGAGMYEQYF. As DNA, the CDR3 is TGTGCCGGCATCGGTGCGGGGATGTACGAGCAGTACTTC.

The sample holds many counts of this clonotype. The chain couples TRBV20-1 to TRBJ2-7; 9 positions match TRBD1. The CDR3 spans 15 residues. The germline V gene encodes CDR1 DFQATT and CDR2 SNEGSKA (reference sequence). With V trimmed by 3 bases and J by 3 bases, 9 bases remained unmatched. CDR3 amino acids: CSARVPGQGFYEQYF. The CDR3 region has the DNA TGCAGTGCTAGGGTTCCGGGACAGGGCTTCTACGAGCAGTACTTC.

The chain is built from TRBV20-1 and TRBJ2-7; D gene ambiguous. The V end lost 6 bases, the J end lost 3 bases, and 18 bases lay between the germline ends. This CDR3 is built from 14 residues. Per germline, CDR1 DFQATT and CDR2 SNEGSKA (reference sequence). The CDR3 DNA sequence: TGCAGTGCCGGAAGGGCACAGAACCTCTACGAGCAGTACTTC. Translated, it gives CSAGRAQNLYEQYF.

This clonotype was seen a few times. This chain connects TRBV12-3 or TRBV12-4 to TRBJ1-5; no firm D call. Trimming shortened V by 5 bases and J by 3 bases, and 14 bases separated the two germline ends. The CDR3 loop spans 15 amino acids. Written as DNA, the CDR3 is TGTGCCAGCAGTCCCTCGGGCCCTGCCAATCAGCCCCAGCATTTT. It is translated as CASSPSGPANQPQHF.

This clonotype appeared many times. The chain is built from TRBV3-1 and TRBJ2-1; 7 positions agree with TRBD1. V lost 0 bases to trimming and J lost 4 bases; unmatched junction nucleotides: 3. Germline CDR1 reads LGHDT; CDR2 reads YNNKEL (reference sequence). This CDR3 region has 15 residues. For the CDR3, the DNA is TGTGCCAGCAGCCAAGAGAACAGGGGATACAATGAGCAGTTCTTC. Protein: CASSQENRGYNEQFF.

This clonotype was counted a few times. The rearrangement joins TRBV11-2 to TRBJ2-2, with 9 bases identical to TRBD2. Germline V gives CDR1 SGHAT, CDR2 FQNNGV. CDR3 size: 17 residues. Trimming at V came to 1 base and at J to 1 base, leaving 4 bases not matched to a gene. The CDR3 loop reads CASSLGLAGLNTGELFF. The CDR3 coding sequence is TGTGCCAGCAGCTTAGGCCTAGCGGGGTTGAACACCGGGGAGCTGTTTTTT. Full variable domain (missing parts from reference TRBV11-2 and TRBJ2-2): EAGVAQSPRYKIIEKRQSVAFWCNPISGHATLYWYQQILGQGPKLLIQFQNNGVVDDSQLPKDRFSAERLKGVDSTLKIQPAKLEDSAVYLCASSLGLAGLNTGELFFGEGSRLTVL.

This chain uses TRBV4-3 with TRBJ2-3; TRBD1 agrees at 11 bases. The CDR3 is 16 residues long. J gave up 7 bases and V 0 bases, and 6 bases lay outside the gene matches. Germline V gene data show CDR1 as LGHNA and CDR2 as YSLEER. The CDR3: CASSQEPGTGGHTQYF. The CDR3, as DNA: TGCGCCAGCAGCCAAGAGCCCGGGACAGGGGGACATACGCAGTATTTT.

In this sample, this clonotype turned up a few times. This chain links TRBV3-1 with TRBJ1-6, with TRBD1 matching over 9 bases. The CDR3 spans 16 residues. The germline V gene encodes CDR1 LGHDT and CDR2 YNNKEL (reference sequence). V shed 5 bases, J shed 7 bases, and the junction held 9 bases outside the gene matches. CDR3 protein: CASSTGGGFGNSPLHF. The CDR3 DNA sequence: TGTGCCAGCAGCACAGGGGGCGGTTTTGGAAATTCACCCCTCCACTTT. The full variable domain, its missing parts supplied by reference TRBV3-1 and TRBJ1-6, is DTAVSQTPKYLVTQMGNDKSIKCEQNLGHDTMYWYKQDSKKFLKIMFSYNNKELIINETVPNRFSPKSPDKAHLNLHINSLELGDSAVYFCASSTGGGFGNSPLHFGNGTRLTVT.

This clonotype was observed many times. This sequence may be a read error, since a much larger clone differs from it by one base. CDR3 amino acids: CATSDPLGTSSYNEQYF. In nucleotides, the CDR3 is TGTGCCACCAGTGATCCCCTCGGGACTAGCTCCTACAATGAGCAGTACTTC. The chain combines TRBV24-1 with TRBJ2-1; 9 bases fit TRBD2. With the DNA end fitting TRBJ2-7 better, the J assignment may be wrong. CDR1 and CDR2 (germline): KGHDR, SFDVKD. The CDR3 runs to 17 residues.

J is TRBJ2-3 and V is TRBV6-1; 9 nucleotides match TRBD2. The CDR3 has 14 residues. Trimming cost V 8 bases and J 6 bases; bases outside gene matches: 9. CDR1 and CDR2 (germline): MNHNS, SASEGT. The CDR3 DNA reads as TGTGCCAGCTCCGATATCGGACTAGCGGATACGCAGTATTTT. Encoded protein: CASSDIGLADTQYF.

Only a few counts were recorded for this clonotype. The chain has TRBV6-2 or TRBV6-3 and TRBJ1-1; 7 nucleotides align to TRBD1. The CDR3 is 16 residues long. J gave up 1 base and V 0 bases, and 5 bases lay outside the gene matches. Germline V lookup: CDR1 MNHEY, CDR2 SVGEGT. The CDR3 here is CASSYSPDRRNTEAFF. In nucleotides, the CDR3 is TGTGCCAGCAGTTACTCACCGGACAGGCGGAACACTGAAGCTTTCTTT.

There are a few counts of this clonotype. The chain uses TRBV12-5 and TRBJ2-3; 14 bases agree with TRBD2. The V gene's germline CDR1 is LGHNT and CDR2 FRNRAP. V shed 5 bases and J 4 bases; nucleotides not matched to a gene: 8. This CDR3 contains 17 residues. As DNA, the CDR3 is TGTGCTAGTGGTCGCGGGGGACTAGCGGGGGAATCAGATACGCAGTATTTT. Amino acid sequence: CASGRGGLAGESDTQYF.

V usage is TRBV20-1 and J usage is TRBJ2-3; no definite D call. There are 14 residues in the CDR3. Germline V gene sequence: CDR1 DFQATT, CDR2 SNEGSKA (reference sequence). The V and J ends lost 3 bases and 2 bases respectively, with 12 bases between them. The CDR3 sequence is CSASGKIVTDTQYF. The CDR3 nucleotides read TGCAGTGCTAGTGGGAAGATTGTCACAGATACGCAGTATTTT.

Comments on this clonotype: It may be a read error: a sequence one base away is much more abundant. The rearrangement uses TRBV7-8 and TRBJ1-2, with no clear D. CDR1 and CDR2 (germline): SGHVS, FQNEAQ. There are 12 residues in the CDR3. The CDR3 bases are TGTGCCGGCAGCCCCTCGGACTCTGGCTACACCTTC. Residues: CAGSPSDSGYTF.

This clonotype was seen a handful of times. The chain is built from TRBV5-1 and TRBJ2-7, with 8 bases lining up with TRBD1. Germline V gene sequence: CDR1 SGHRS, CDR2 YFSETQ. The CDR3 is 11 residues long. V dropped 3 bases and J dropped 11; count of bases not matched to a gene: 4. The CDR3 region is CASSSQGAKYF. The CDR3 DNA sequence: TGCGCCAGCAGCTCCCAGGGGGCCAAGTACTTC. Looking up the rest from reference TRBV5-1 and TRBJ2-7 gives the full variable domain: KAGVTQTPRYLIKTRGQQVTLSCSPISGHRSVSWYQQTPGQGLQFLFEYFSETQRNKGNFPGRFSGRQFSNSRSEMNVSTLELGDSALYLCASSSQGAKYFGPGTRLTVT.

This clonotype was observed a single time. In DNA, the CDR3 is TGTGCCAGCAGCGTGGGACGGCCCCTTTATAATTCACCCCTCCACTTT. Protein sequence: CASSVGRPLYNSPLHF. J is TRBJ1-6 and V is TRBV2; possible D gene TRBD1, 5 bases. V was shortened by 6 bases and J by 4 bases, with 16 bases between the two germline ends. This CDR3 is 16 amino acids long. Per germline, CDR1 SNHLY and CDR2 FYNNEI.

V usage is TRBV7-3 and J usage is TRBJ2-1, with D perhaps matching TRBD2 (5 bases). CDR3 length equals 16 residues. The V gene lost 0 bases and the J gene lost 1 base, with 10 bases spanning the gap. The germline V gene encodes CDR1 SGHTA and CDR2 FQGTGA. The CDR3 nucleotides read TGTGCCAGCAGCTTAACGGCTAGCTGGTCCTACAATGAGCAGTTCTTC. Encoded protein: CASSLTASWSYNEQFF.

J is TRBJ2-3 and V is TRBV24-1; 10 nucleotides align to TRBD2. Losses at the gene ends were 9 bases for V and 4 bases for J; bases not matched to a gene: 12. Germline V gene data show CDR1 as KGHDR and CDR2 as SFDVKD. The CDR3 is 16 residues long. For the CDR3, the DNA is TGTGCCACCGCTGGCGAACTAGCGGGATATGCAGATACGCAGTATTTT. Residues: CATAGELAGYADTQYF.

Concerning this clonotype: A read error is possible here, since a much larger clone lies one base away. The chain employs TRBV11-2 and TRBJ2-7; TRBD2 matches at 8 bases. Germline values: CDR1 SGHAT, CDR2 FQNNGV. This CDR3 spans 14 amino acids. The CDR3 spells CASSPPGLDYKQYF. For the CDR3, the DNA is TGTGCCAGCAGCCCACCGGGACTAGACTACAAGCAGTACTTC.

The gene calls are TRBV6-2 or TRBV6-3 and TRBJ2-1; 7 bases are a match to TRBD2. The trim removed 7 bases at V and 2 bases at J, leaving 5 bases unmatched. Germline CDR1 reads MNHEY; CDR2 reads SVGEGT. There are 14 residues in the CDR3. The CDR3 DNA follows: TGTGCCAGCACCGCAGGACTAGCCTACAATGAGCAGTTCTTC. It yields the protein CASTAGLAYNEQFF.

There are many counts of this clonotype. The rearrangement joins TRBV11-2 to TRBJ1-6; unclear D gene. V was pared by 5 bases and J by 9 bases, with 11 bases between. The CDR3 covers 13 residues. CDR1 and CDR2 (germline): SGHAT, FQNNGV. CDR3 nucleotide sequence: TGTGCCAGCAGCCTAGGCTCGCCTTCACCCCTCCACTTT. This sequence encodes CASSLGSPSPLHF.

There are a few counts of this clonotype. The chain is built from TRBV6-5 and TRBJ2-1; D perhaps matches TRBD2 (6 bases). Per the germline V gene, CDR1 is MNHEY and CDR2 is SVGAGI. V was shortened by 7 bases and J by 2 bases, with 15 bases between the two germline ends. This CDR3 spans 15 amino acids. The CDR3 is CASTPAGLAYNEQFF. CDR3 DNA sequence: TGTGCCAGCACACCGGCGGGATTGGCCTACAATGAGCAGTTCTTC.

This clonotype was counted between two and nine times. The chain couples TRBV12-3 or TRBV12-4 to TRBJ1-5; no clear D gene. Trimming took 1 base from V and 0 from J, leaving 10 bases between them. The CDR3 spans 16 residues. The CDR3 loop reads CASSLEAHYSNQPQHF. The DNA of the CDR3 is TGTGCCAGCAGTTTAGAGGCACACTATAGCAATCAGCCCCAGCATTTT.

This clonotype was found a few times. V gene TRBV7-8 combines with J gene TRBJ2-7, with TRBD1 matching over 11 bases. The germline V gene encodes CDR1 SGHVS and CDR2 FQNEAQ. With 7 bases clipped from V and 6 bases from J, the junction kept 14 bases outside the gene matches. This CDR3 is 16 amino acids long. For the CDR3, the DNA is TGTGCCAGCACCAAGACTACCGGGACAGGGGGAAGCGAGCAGTACTTC. This sequence encodes CASTKTTGTGGSEQYF.

This clonotype has at least ten counts. The J gene is TRBJ2-7, the V gene TRBV2; D is undetermined. Per germline, CDR1 SNHLY and CDR2 FYNNEI. Between the trimmed V and J ends, which lost 2 bases and 1 base, there was a span of 3 bases. This CDR3 is 12 amino acids long. CDR3 loop: CASSENSYEQYF. As DNA, the CDR3 is TGTGCCAGCAGTGAAAATTCCTACGAGCAGTACTTC.

The chain recombines TRBV9 with TRBJ2-1, with D hard to call. V was shortened by 3 bases and J by 5 bases, with 12 bases between the two germline ends. This CDR3 has 14 residues. Germline CDR1 is SGDLS and CDR2 is YYNGEE. The CDR3 bases are TGTGCCAGCAGCGGAGCCTTGTGGGACAATGAGCAGTTCTTC. Protein: CASSGALWDNEQFF.

Only a few counts were recorded for this clonotype. The chain carries TRBV4-2 and TRBJ2-5; 7 bases match TRBD1. The CDR3 is made up of 16 amino acids. Per the germline V gene, CDR1 is LGHNA and CDR2 is YNFKEQ. V lost 1 base, J lost 1 base, and 6 bases stayed unmatched. CDR3 bases: TGTGCCAGCAGCCAAGGAGGGGGCGAGGGCCAAGAGACCCAGTACTTC. It is translated as CASSQGGGEGQETQYF.

This clonotype occurred once. The genes are TRBV6-5 and TRBJ2-2; maybe TRBD1 (5 bases). The CDR3 is 16 amino acids. CDR1 and CDR2 (germline): MNHEY, SVGAGI. Between the trimmed V and J ends, which lost 4 bases and 0 bases, there was a span of 12 bases. CDR3 DNA: TGTGCCAGCAGTTCAGGACACGATTCGAACACCGGGGAGCTGTTTTTT. Translated, it gives CASSSGHDSNTGELFF.

V is TRBV10-3 and J is TRBJ2-2; D remains unclear. The CDR3 is 15 residues long. Germline V gives CDR1 ENHRY, CDR2 SYGVKD. The V end lost 0 bases, the J end lost 3 bases, and 8 bases lay between the germline ends. The CDR3 here is CAISESQADTGELFF. DNA for the CDR3: TGTGCCATCAGTGAGTCCCAGGCTGACACCGGGGAGCTGTTTTTT.

The rearrangement links TRBV7-2 to TRBJ2-3; no clear D gene. This CDR3 is built from 16 residues. V gave up 1 base and J gave up 3 bases, with 14 bases separating them. The germline V gene encodes CDR1 SGHTA and CDR2 FQGNSA. CDR3 nucleotides: TGTGCCAGCAGCTTAGGGCATAGGTCAGCAACAGATACGCAGTATTTT. It codes for CASSLGHRSATDTQYF.

This clonotype was counted many times. The J gene is TRBJ2-7, the V gene TRBV7-2; 9 bases are shared with TRBD2. CDR3 length equals 16 residues. Germline loops: CDR1 SGHTA, CDR2 FQGNSA. Trimming removed 4 bases from V and 6 bases from J; junction bases left unmatched: 13. In DNA form, the CDR3 reads TGTGCCAGCAGCTCCCAGGACTTGCGGGAGGGCACCGAGCAGTACTTC. Translating it yields CASSSQDLREGTEQYF.